These 3 T cell receptor beta chains came from one sample sequenced in a study of blood T cells in healthy people across ages. A second about 6 to 12 cycle PCR used barcoded and J-beta primers. MiXCR, applied by TCRdb to the 5' RACE reads, yields one record per CDR3 protein. The sample holds around 1,600,000 distinct CDR3 sequences, approximately 43% seen once. The specimen was blood. The receptors come from a woman younger than 35 in good health.

The chain uses TRBV20-1 and TRBJ2-1; D may be TRBD1 (5 bases). CDR3 length: 13 residues. Deletions cut 0 bases from V and 7 bases from J, with 10 bases between. CDR1 is DFQATT, CDR2 SNEGSKA, per germline (reference sequence). For the CDR3, the DNA is TGCAGTGCTAGAGACAGGGCCGGTAATGAGCAGTTCTTC. This codes for CSARDRAGNEQFF.

This sequence joins TRBV7-2 and TRBJ2-3; TRBD2 is a possible D gene (6 bases). This CDR3 has 16 amino acids. V was clipped by 0 bases and J by 6 bases, with 16 bases between them. Germline lookup yields CDR1 SGHTA and CDR2 FQGNSA. The chain's CDR3 is CASSLAARGRDDTQYF. CDR3 bases: TGTGCCAGCAGCTTAGCGGCGCGGGGACGGGATGATACGCAGTATTTT.

The V call is TRBV5-1, the J call TRBJ1-2; no clear D gene. V shed 0 bases and J shed 0 bases, with 12 bases lying between them. Germline CDR1 is SGHRS and CDR2 is YFSETQ. The length of the CDR3 is 16 residues. The CDR3 is CASSLGAALTNYGYTF. Written as DNA, the CDR3 is TGCGCCAGCAGCTTGGGAGCAGCCCTAACTAACTATGGCTACACCTTC.